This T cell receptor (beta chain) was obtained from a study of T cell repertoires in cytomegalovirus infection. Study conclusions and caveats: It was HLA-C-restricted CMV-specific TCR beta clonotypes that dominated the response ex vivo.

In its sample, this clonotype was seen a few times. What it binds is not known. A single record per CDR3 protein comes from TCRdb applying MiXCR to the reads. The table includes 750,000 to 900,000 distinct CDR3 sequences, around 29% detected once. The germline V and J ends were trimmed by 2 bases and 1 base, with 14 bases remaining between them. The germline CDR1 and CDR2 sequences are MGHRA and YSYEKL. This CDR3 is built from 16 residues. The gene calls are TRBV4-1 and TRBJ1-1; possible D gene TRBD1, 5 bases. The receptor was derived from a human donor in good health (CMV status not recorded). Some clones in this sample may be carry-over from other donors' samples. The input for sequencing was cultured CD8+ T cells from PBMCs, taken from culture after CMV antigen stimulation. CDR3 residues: CASSQFGAQGNTEAFF. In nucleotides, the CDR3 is TGCGCCAGCAGCCAATTCGGGGCCCAAGGGAACACTGAAGCTTTCTTT.